This TCR beta chain was found in a study of blood T cell repertoires in COVID-19. Background on the study: Sites across the United States, Italy and Spain contributed samples from acute and convalescent COVID-19. In each case, the material was cDNA or gDNA derived from T cells, B-cell-depleted T cells, or PBMCs.

Germline V CDR1 and CDR2: KGHSH, LQKENI. The CDR3 is 17 amino acids. Trimming removed 3 bases from V and 1 base from J, with 19 bases in between. In the source study's methods: Estimation of nucleated cell counts relied on the amplification of reference gene primers. The repertoire was sequenced with immunoSEQ multiplex PCR; TCRdb's copy has only in-frame clones and lacks some. V, J and clone size are those of that table, while D and trimming were read from the DNA. The repertoire has approximately 190,000 clones, 70% to 85% of them found once; the top ten carry about 6.9%. The chain uses TRBV18 and TRBJ2-7, with D maybe TRBD2 (6 bases). The sequenced sample consisted of peripheral blood. The sequence came from a human donor with acute or convalescent COVID-19. The donor label of this sample is uncertain. CDR3 nucleotides: TGTGCCAGCTCACCGGCTGCAGGAGGGGTAGGATCCTACGAGCAGTACTTC. It encodes CASSPAAGGVGSYEQYF.